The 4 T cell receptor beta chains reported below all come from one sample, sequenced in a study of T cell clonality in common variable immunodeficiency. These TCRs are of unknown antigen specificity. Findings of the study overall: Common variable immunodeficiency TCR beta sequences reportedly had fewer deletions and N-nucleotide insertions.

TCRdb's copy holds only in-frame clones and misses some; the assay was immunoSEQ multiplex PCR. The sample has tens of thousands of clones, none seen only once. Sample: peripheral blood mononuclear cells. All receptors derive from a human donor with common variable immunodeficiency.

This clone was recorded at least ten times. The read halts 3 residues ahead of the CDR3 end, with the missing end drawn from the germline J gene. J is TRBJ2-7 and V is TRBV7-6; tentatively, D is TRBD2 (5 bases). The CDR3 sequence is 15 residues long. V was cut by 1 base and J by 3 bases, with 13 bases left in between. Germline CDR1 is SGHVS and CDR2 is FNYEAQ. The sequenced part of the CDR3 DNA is TGTGCCAGCAGCTTAGAATCTGGCGGGCACTACGAG. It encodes CASSLESGGHYE. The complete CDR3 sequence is CASSLESGGHYEQYF.

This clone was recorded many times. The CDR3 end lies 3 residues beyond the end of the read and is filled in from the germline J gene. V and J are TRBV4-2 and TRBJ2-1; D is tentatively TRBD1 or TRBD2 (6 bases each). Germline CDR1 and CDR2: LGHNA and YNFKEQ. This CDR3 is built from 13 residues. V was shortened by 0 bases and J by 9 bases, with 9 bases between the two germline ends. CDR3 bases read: TGTGCCAGCAGCCAAGAAGGAGGGGGTGAG. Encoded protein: CASSQEGGGE. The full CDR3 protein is CASSQEGGGEQFF.

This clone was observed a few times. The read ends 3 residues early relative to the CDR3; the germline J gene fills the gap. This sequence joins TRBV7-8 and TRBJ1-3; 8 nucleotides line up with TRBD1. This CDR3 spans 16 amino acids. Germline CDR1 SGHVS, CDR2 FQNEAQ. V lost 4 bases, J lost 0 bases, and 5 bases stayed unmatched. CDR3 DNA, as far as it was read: TGTGCCAGCAGCTCCTACAGGGGGGACTCTGGAAACACC. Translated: CASSSYRGDSGNT. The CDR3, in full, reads CASSSYRGDSGNTIYF.

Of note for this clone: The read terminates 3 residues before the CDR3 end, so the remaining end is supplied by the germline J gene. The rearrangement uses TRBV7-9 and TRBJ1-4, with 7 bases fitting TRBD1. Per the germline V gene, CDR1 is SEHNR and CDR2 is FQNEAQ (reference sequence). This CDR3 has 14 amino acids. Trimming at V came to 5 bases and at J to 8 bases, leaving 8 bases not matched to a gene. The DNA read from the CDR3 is TGTGCCAGCAGCGAGACCGGGACAGTCGAAAAA. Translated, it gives CASSETGTVEK. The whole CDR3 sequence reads CASSETGTVEKLFF.